What follows is one TCR beta chain and its context. Antigen unknown. The repertoire was sequenced with immunoSEQ multiplex PCR; TCRdb's copy has only in-frame clones and lacks some. The table has 150,000 to 200,000 clones, around 94% seen once; the top ten hold less than 1.5%. The data were obtained in a study of T cell responses to AZD1222 COVID-19 vaccine. Study-wide points: Clonal diversity was possibly underestimated, and white British individuals and females predominated among donors.

The CDR3 consists of 16 residues. CDR1 and CDR2 (germline): SGHVS, FNYEAQ. V lost 2 bases, J lost 4 bases, and 3 bases stayed unmatched. This receptor was identified in an adult in good health. Source: peripheral blood, taken on day 0 of AZD1222 vaccination. This chain uses TRBV7-6 with TRBJ2-1, with 12 bases matching TRBD2. CDR3 DNA sequence: TGTGCCAGCAGCTTATCGACTAGCGGGGGTTACAATGAGCAGTTCTTC. It translates to CASSLSTSGGYNEQFF.